This section outlines one TCR beta chain sequence together with its context. Its cognate antigen is unknown. The V and J ends lost 5 bases and 2 bases respectively, with 13 bases between them. From germline, CDR1 is MNHEY and CDR2 SVGAGI. This CDR3 has 15 amino acids. The sample's time point: pretreatment peripheral blood. These data belong to a study of PD-L1 blockade in urothelial cancer. Study-wide background: About 90% of the roughly 30 patients were men who had bladder-origin urothelial cancer.

Using immunoSEQ multiplex PCR, the repertoire was profiled, and TCRdb retains in-frame clones only, with some absent. The repertoire consists of 90,000 or so clones, with nearly 90% occurring once and the leading ten covering around 1.5%. General study points: Durable benefit accompanied greater 3-week expansion of tumor-associated blood clones.

The chain links TRBV6-5 to TRBJ1-5; weak D call: TRBD1 (5 bases). This receptor was taken from a man aged 55 to 70 with urothelial cancer. The sample here was PBMCs, taken around atezolizumab (anti-PD-L1) treatment. CDR3 sequence reads: CASSTKRGGNQPQHF. Here the CDR3 DNA reads TGTGCCAGCAGTACTAAACGGGGGGGCAATCAGCCCCAGCATTTT.